This T cell receptor (beta chain) was observed in a study of OX40 agonist ivuxolimab in advanced cancers. Study-level information: Ivuxolimab is an agonistic anti-OX40 (CD134) antibody, and patients were treated with it. People in dose escalation had one of these cancers: hepatocellular carcinoma, melanoma, renal cell or head and neck cancer. Notes on the study in general: Both blood CD4+ and CD8+ T cells showed clonal growth by week 6 at 0.1 to 3.0 mg/kg.

Germline V CDR1 and CDR2: LNHDA, SQIVND (reference sequence). J gave up 6 bases and V 3 bases, and 19 bases lay outside the gene matches. The CDR3 length is 19 residues. Produced via immunoSEQ multiplex PCR; TCRdb's table is partial and in-frame only. This table holds around 79,000 clones, around nine tenths found once. Sampling times: baseline, cycle 4 day 1, cycle 7 day 1. As to this clone: Antigen specificity is unknown.

The V and J genes are TRBV19 and TRBJ1-5, with TRBD1 matching 8 bases. The clonotype comes from an adult with an advanced solid tumor such as melanoma, head and neck, liver or kidney cancer. This sample comprised CD4+ or CD8+ T cells sorted from blood, obtained in a trial of the OX40 agonist ivuxolimab. CDR3 nucleotides: TGTGCCAGTAGTATTCCGGGACAGGCCTCCGCATCCAGAGGTCAGCCCCAGCATTTT. Protein: CASSIPGQASASRGQPQHF.